This note documents a single T cell receptor (beta chain) sequence. The antigen remains unidentified. This sample was included in a study of OX40 agonist ivuxolimab in advanced cancers. Losses at the gene ends were 2 bases for V and 6 bases for J; bases not matched to a gene: 10. This CDR3 is 16 amino acids long. CDR1 is SGHTA, CDR2 FQGTGA, per germline. The table came from immunoSEQ multiplex PCR; TCRdb's copy has only in-frame clones and leaves some out. The repertoire has roughly 90,000 clones, more than 75% of them found once; the top ten carry more than 0.25%. Notes on the study in general: Low normalized T-cell clonal expansion was also seen in some nonresponders. In general, CD8+ T cells held more expanded clones than CD4+ did, on average.

The sample here was CD4+ or CD8+ T cells sorted from blood, taken in a trial of the OX40 agonist ivuxolimab. The sequence was collected from an adult with an advanced solid tumor such as melanoma, head and neck, liver or kidney cancer. The rearrangement uses TRBV7-3 and TRBJ2-1; 7 nucleotides line up with TRBD2. CDR3 amino acids: CASSLLRGAGVNEQFF. The DNA of the CDR3 is TGTGCCAGCAGCTTATTAAGGGGTGCGGGAGTCAATGAGCAGTTCTTC.